The present TCR beta chain was sequenced within a study of T cell responses to AZD1222 COVID-19 vaccine. Germline V gene data show CDR1 as MNHEY and CDR2 as SVGAGI. The CDR3 contains 14 residues. Trimming removed 8 bases at V and 4 bases at J, with 18 bases between. The study, taken as a whole, reports: White British people made up most donors, females outnumbered males, and clonal diversity was possibly underestimated. There were vaccine-associated CD4 TCRs across spike, dominant at 160-218 and 743-854. Among spike-specific TCRs, nearly half reportedly target unmutated variant regions.

Generated by immunoSEQ multiplex PCR, the TCRdb table keeps only in-frame clones and is missing some. The sample includes about 140,000 clones, about 90% seen only once; the top ten take approximately 3.7%. As regards this clone: What it binds is not known.

The chain employs TRBV6-5 and TRBJ2-7, with D possibly being TRBD1 (6 bases). The source of this sequence is an adult in good health. Sequenced material: peripheral blood, taken on day 0 of AZD1222 vaccination. The CDR3 reads CASGFTGHSYEQYF. DNA of the CDR3: TGTGCCAGCGGCTTTACGGGACACTCTTACGAGCAGTACTTC.